This TCR beta chain is drawn from a study of PD-1 blockade in mismatch repair-deficient tumors. On this clone itself: This sample includes further DNA sequences coding for the same CDR3.

This CDR3 has 13 amino acids. Trimming shortened V by 6 bases and J by 0 bases, and 3 bases separated the two germline ends. The germline V gene has CDR1 MNHEY and CDR2 SMNVEV (reference sequence). The repertoire was sequenced with immunoSEQ multiplex PCR; TCRdb's copy has only in-frame clones and lacks some. This sample has about 63,000 clones, with approximately 89% found just once. Material: peripheral blood, obtained 52 weeks after starting pembrolizumab. This receptor was identified in an adult with mismatch repair-deficient cancer. This sequence joins TRBV27 and TRBJ2-6, with D hard to call. CDR3 sequence reads: CASSPSGANVLTF. CDR3 coding DNA: TGTGCCAGCAGCCCCTCTGGGGCCAACGTCCTGACTTTC.